These 12 T cell receptor beta chains were sequenced from one sample in a study of CDR3 diversity in severe acne. In TCRdb, the PCR reads were re-called with MiXCR into one record per CDR3 protein. The data show 100,000 or so distinct CDR3 sequences, 45% to 60% seen once. The sample comprised blood. All receptors come from a male donor with acne.

This clonotype has at least ten counts. The chain recombines TRBV11-2 with TRBJ2-7; possibly TRBD1 for D (5 bases). The ends were cut back, 0 bases at V and 3 bases at J, with 12 bases in the middle. This CDR3 is 15 amino acids long. Germline values: CDR1 SGHAT, CDR2 FQNNGV. The chain's CDR3 is CASSLDQGYYYEQYF. The CDR3 DNA reads TGTGCCAGCAGCTTAGATCAGGGATACTACTACGAGCAGTACTTC. The full variable domain, with the rest looked up from reference TRBV11-2 and TRBJ2-7, is EAGVAQSPRYKIIEKRQSVAFWCNPISGHATLYWYQQILGQGPKLLIQFQNNGVVDDSQLPKDRFSAERLKGVDSTLKIQPAKLEDSAVYLCASSLDQGYYYEQYFGPGTRLTVT.

The rearrangement uses TRBV7-3 and TRBJ2-7; 9 bases map to TRBD1. Trimming took 6 bases from V and 11 from J; bases not matched to a gene: 11. The CDR3 is made up of 13 amino acids. The germline gives CDR1 SGHTA, CDR2 FQGTGA. CDR3 amino acids: CASSSLQGAGEYF. DNA for the CDR3: TGTGCCAGCAGTTCGTTACAGGGGGCGGGCGAGTACTTC.

This chain links TRBV5-1 with TRBJ2-3; possibly TRBD1 or TRBD2 for D (5 bases each). The CDR3 runs to 14 residues. V dropped 0 bases and J dropped 3 bases, with 8 bases sitting between them. The germline V gene has CDR1 SGHRS and CDR2 YFSETQ. This CDR3 reads CASSLGGWTDTQYF. The CDR3 bases are TGCGCCAGCAGCTTGGGGGGGTGGACAGATACGCAGTATTTT.

This clonotype was detected ten times or more. The genes are TRBV6-1 and TRBJ2-1; perhaps TRBD1 as D (6 bases). The germline V gene has CDR1 MNHNS and CDR2 SASEGT. The CDR3 contains 14 residues. V was shortened by 7 bases and J by 4 bases, with 14 bases between the two germline ends. The CDR3 DNA is TGTGCCAGCAATGCCCGGGACACTTACAATGAGCAGTTCTTC. It yields the protein CASNARDTYNEQFF.

With respect to this clonotype: Because the CDR3 is missing its conserved closing phenylalanine or tryptophan, this is likely a read error. The DNA is omitted, as the CDR3 cannot be located on it reliably, and the CDR3 follows TCRdb's listing. CDR3 amino acids: CAISEDSL. The rearrangement joins TRBV10-3 to TRBJ1-6; the listed D gene, TRBD1, was not tested against the DNA. Inclusive of both ends, the CDR3 amounts to 8 amino acids. Germline V CDR1 and CDR2: ENHRY, SYGVKD.

The gene calls are TRBV20-1 and TRBJ2-1; 8 bases are shared with TRBD2. CDR1 is DFQATT and CDR2 is SNEGSKA in the germline V gene (reference sequence). The junction had 22 bases not matched to a gene; V was cut back by 3 bases and J by 12 bases. The CDR3 is 17 amino acids. The CDR3 coding sequence is TGCAGTGCTAGGACCGCCGGGACTAGTGGCGGGGAGCTGTTGCAGTTCTTC. The encoded protein is CSARTAGTSGGELLQFF.

As to this clonotype: The final CDR3 position lacks the conserved phenylalanine or tryptophan, pointing to a likely read error. This rearrangement joins TRBV7-2 to TRBJ2-7; D could derive from TRBD1 or TRBD2 (5 bases each). Trimming pared 4 bases from V and 6 bases from J, leaving 22 bases between. This CDR3 comprises 16 residues. CDR1 and CDR2 (germline): SGHTA, FQGNSA. The CDR3 loop reads CASSSPYGTEASEQYL. The CDR3 DNA is TGTGCCAGCAGCTCGCCCTACGGGACGGAAGCCTCCGAGCAGTACCTC.

This chain joins TRBV7-8 and TRBJ2-7; 13 bases fit TRBD2. The V gene end was trimmed by 4 bases and the J gene end by 5 bases; junction bases not matched to a gene: 5. Germline CDR1 is SGHVS and CDR2 is FQNEAQ. The CDR3 contains 15 residues. The CDR3 protein is CASSSRLAGGDEQYF. The CDR3 DNA is TGTGCCAGCAGCTCACGACTAGCGGGAGGCGACGAGCAGTACTTC.

The CDR3 here is CASSFRGHTDTQYF. CDR3 nucleotide sequence: TGTGCCAGCAGCTTCAGAGGACACACAGATACGCAGTATTTT. V and J are TRBV7-9 and TRBJ2-3, with D possibly being TRBD1 (5 bases). This CDR3 region has 14 residues. Trimming shortened V by 3 bases and J by 2 bases, and 9 bases separated the two germline ends. Germline V gene data show CDR1 as SEHNR and CDR2 as FQNEAQ (reference sequence).

This clonotype occurred a few times. In DNA form, the CDR3 reads TGTGCCATCAGTGAGGGTCAGAACACTGAAGCTTTCTTT. Residues: CAISEGQNTEAFF. The gene calls are TRBV10-3 and TRBJ1-1; D gene uncertain. With 2 bases removed from V and 1 base from J, the gap between germline ends came to 5 bases. CDR3 length equals 13 residues. Germline V gene lookup returns CDR1 ENHRY and CDR2 SYGVKD.

The chain links TRBV7-2 to TRBJ2-7; D call uncertain. The germline V gene encodes CDR1 SGHTA and CDR2 FQGNSA. The length of the CDR3 is 12 residues. V lost 5 bases and J 2 bases, leaving 7 bases between the germline ends. Written as DNA, the CDR3 is TGTGCCAGCAGCCAGTTCACCTACGAGCAGTACTTC. It codes for CASSQFTYEQYF. Full variable domain (outside the CDR3, taken from reference TRBV7-2 and TRBJ2-7): GAGVSQSPSNKVTEKGKDVELRCDPISGHTALYWYRQSLGQGLEFLIYFQGNSAPDKSGLPSDRFSAERTGGSVSTLTIQRTQQEDSAVYLCASSQFTYEQYFGPGTRLTVT.

The chain joins TRBV9 to TRBJ2-5, with D unresolved. V lost 3 bases, J lost 0 bases, and 15 bases lay in between. This CDR3 comprises 16 residues. CDR1 and CDR2 (germline): SGDLS, YYNGEE. The CDR3 DNA is TGTGCCAGCAGCGCTCTGGCAGGAATGTACCAAGAGACCCAGTACTTC. It is translated as CASSALAGMYQETQYF.